This T cell receptor (beta chain) originates from a study of T cells after posttransplantation cyclophosphamide (dated by TCRdb to 2015 to 2016). Regarding the study in general: Using TRB sequencing, the study followed how the T cell repertoire rebuilt after myeloablative bone marrow transplantation with posttransplantation cyclophosphamide given as GVHD prophylaxis. Samples from 35 to 45 PTCy-treated patients, along with samples from 15 to 20 of their related bone marrow donors, underwent antigen receptor sequencing. TRB sequencing was performed on blood from all 35 or so PTCy patients with 1-year posttransplant specimens. In 3 patients, TRB sequencing was also performed on up to about 3 more blood samples taken 2 to 5.2 years after transplant, and in several patients, pretransplant blood was also TRB-sequenced. TRA and TRB clonality were tightly correlated in 9 or 10 samples, so subsequent TCR analyses focused on TRB only. Public TRB sequences were searched against a database of over 3,000 sequences associated with responses to pathogens, tumor antigens, self-antigens and alloantigens.

Of note for this clone: Its binding antigen is unknown. Base qualities are not at hand, and no much larger clone is one base apart.

TRB sequencing was run on genomic DNA with either the immunoSEQ assay at survey resolution or the hsTCRB kit. Concerning the study's data processing: The immunoSEQ software was used for initial read processing, and the LymphoSeq R package was used for repertoire analyses. Clonality was computed as 1 minus normalized Shannon entropy, and a Gini coefficient was also calculated for each TRB dataset. Phenotypes of unsorted samples were inferred by mapping TRB sequences from sorted subsets of the recipient or donor onto the same recipient's unsorted samples. TCRdb's version of the immuneACCESS table is confined to in-frame rearrangements and falls short of the full clone set. An unresolved V gene accounts for under half of the shortfall where checked; the remainder is of unknown origin. V and J calls and clone size follow that table, whereas D and trimming were derived from the DNA. The sample includes more than 15,000 clones, with around 85% observed a single time. The biggest ten clones account for about 30% of the sample.

For CDR1 and CDR2, the germline V gene (reference sequence) lists SGHNT and YYREEE. Its CDR3 holds 14 amino acids, cysteine through phenylalanine. CDR3 DNA only is kept here, 42 bases in frame from base 1. The germline V end is reduced by 4 bases and the J end by 1 base; junction bases left unmatched: 3. A control cohort of 10 to 11 patients who had been given myeloablative marrow transplants with methotrexate plus a calcineurin inhibitor was sampled 1 year after transplant. Peripheral blood and bone marrow mononuclear cells were isolated by Ficoll-Hypaque density centrifugation and cryopreserved. Broader findings and caveats from the paper: Donor-recipient similarity was low at 1-2 months but rose over the first year, and later blood repertoires were often dominated by donor CD8+ memory clones. Across over 40 patients, TRB clonality was highly associated with recipient CMV seropositivity and CMV reactivation, and PTCy diversity was similar to diversity in CNI/methotrexate controls. The TRB repertoires of T cells infiltrating skin or the GI tract showed only limited overlap with the TRB repertoires found in blood.

This TCR was recovered from a female patient aged 18-30 years who received an allogeneic stem cell transplant from an unrelated donor, was CMV-positive, and had acute and chronic GVHD. After a transplant, not all T cells may be the patient's own; some may come from the graft donor. The receptor chain draws on TRBV5-4 and TRBJ2-7; 9 bases in the junction line up with TRBD2. The material sequenced was PBMCs, taken after allogeneic stem cell transplant with calcineurin inhibitor and methotrexate. The CDR3 reads as follows: CASSQGLASYEQYF. The sequence in DNA is TGTGCCAGCAGCCAGGGACTAGCTTCCTACGAGCAGTACTTC.